The 28 T cell receptor beta chains listed next were all sequenced from one sample in a study of Ad26.COV2.S vaccination and SARS-CoV-2 variants. The treatment is: some 20 received Ad26.COV2.S at low or high dose, single or two shots; several received placebo; per-sample allocation not given. Sampling was done on day 63 after the first vaccine or placebo injection. Data came from immunoSEQ multiplex PCR; TCRdb stores just in-frame clones and leaves some out. This table has some 340,000 clones, around 85% appearing once. Here the sequenced sample was peripheral blood, taken in a trial of Ad26.COV2.S vaccine versus placebo. Receptors originate from a person between 18 and 60 years old who received the Ad26.COV2.S COVID-19 vaccine or a placebo.

The chain is built from TRBV28 and TRBJ2-5, with 10 bases that match TRBD2. Germline values: CDR1 MDHEN, CDR2 SYDVKM. The CDR3 has 16 amino acids. Unmatched junction bases numbered 8, after V lost 2 bases and J lost 5 bases. Here the CDR3 reads CASSLGLAGVQETQYF. In nucleotides, the CDR3 is TGTGCCAGCAGTTTAGGCCTAGCGGGGGTTCAGGAGACCCAGTACTTC. The variable domain in full, with the rest retrieved from reference TRBV28 and TRBJ2-5, is DVKVTQSSRYLVKRTGEKVFLECVQDMDHENMFWYRQDPGLGLRLIYFSYDVKMKEKGDIPEGYSVSREKKERFSLILESASTNQTSMYLCASSLGLAGVQETQYFGPGTRLLVL.

The rearrangement uses TRBV12-3 or TRBV12-4 and TRBJ2-3; no firm D call. The CDR3 is 13 residues long. V dropped 2 bases and J dropped 2 bases, with 5 bases sitting between them. CDR3 loop: CASSLRHTDTQYF. CDR3 DNA sequence: TGTGCCAGCAGTTTACGCCACACAGATACGCAGTATTTT.

The chain recombines TRBV10-3 with TRBJ2-1; no clear D. Trimming shortened V by 8 bases and J by 1 base, and 24 bases separated the two germline ends. This CDR3 comprises 18 residues. Germline CDR1 ENHRY, CDR2 SYGVKD. Here the CDR3 reads CAIRPAGYSASSYNEQFF. The CDR3 bases are TGTGCCATCCGGCCGGCCGGGTATAGTGCCTCATCCTACAATGAGCAGTTCTTC.

The chain links TRBV27 to TRBJ2-3, with D possibly matching TRBD1 (5 bases). The CDR3 is 15 amino acids. The V end lost 5 bases, the J end lost 3 bases, and 15 bases lay between the germline ends. Per the germline V gene, CDR1 is MNHEY and CDR2 is SMNVEV (reference sequence). The CDR3 spells CASSPGQAATDTQYF. The CDR3 bases are TGTGCCAGCAGTCCTGGACAAGCAGCAACAGATACGCAGTATTTT.

The V gene is TRBV7-3, the J gene TRBJ2-6; TRBD1 matches 9 bases. Germline V gene data show CDR1 as SGHTA and CDR2 as FQGTGA. V shed 5 bases and J 4 bases; nucleotides not matched to a gene: 3. This CDR3 has 15 amino acids. The CDR3 here is CASSPQGAGANVLTF. The DNA for the CDR3 is TGTGCCAGCAGCCCACAGGGGGCCGGGGCCAACGTCCTGACTTTC.

The chain has TRBV19 and TRBJ2-1, with 11 bases aligning to TRBD2. The CDR3 runs to 16 residues. The germline V gene encodes CDR1 LNHDA and CDR2 SQIVND (reference sequence). V lost 2 bases, J lost 3 bases, and 3 bases stayed unmatched. For the CDR3, the DNA is TGTGCCAGTAGTATATCCGGGACTAGCGGCTACAATGAGCAGTTCTTC. Protein product: CASSISGTSGYNEQFF.

The gene calls are TRBV5-8 and TRBJ1-6; D is perhaps TRBD1 (5 bases). Germline values: CDR1 SGHTS, CDR2 YDEGEE. V lost 1 base, J lost 10 bases, and 12 bases lay in between. The CDR3 is 14 residues long. CDR3 protein: CASSLWGVSSPLHF. The CDR3 region has the DNA TGTGCCAGCAGCTTGTGGGGGGTCAGCTCACCCCTCCACTTT.

This chain connects TRBV9 to TRBJ1-2; tentatively, D is TRBD1 (5 bases). The CDR3 is 15 amino acids. Germline lookup yields CDR1 SGDLS and CDR2 YYNGEE. The germline V and J ends were trimmed by 4 bases and 0 bases, with 13 bases remaining between them. The CDR3 region has the DNA TGTGCCAGCAGCCTTGACAGCTACACTAACTATGGCTACACCTTC. As protein: CASSLDSYTNYGYTF.

The V call is TRBV6-6, the J call TRBJ1-1; D not resolved. In germline, CDR1 is MNHNY, CDR2 SVGAGI (reference sequence). Trimming shortened V by 5 bases and J by 1 base, and 8 bases separated the two germline ends. The CDR3 contains 13 residues. The CDR3 DNA follows: TGTGCCAGCAGTCCCCGGACGAACACTGAAGCTTTCTTT. Translation gives CASSPRTNTEAFF.

Details on this clone: Relative to the germline gene, one junction end is altered; a read error may explain this. J is TRBJ1-4 and V is TRBV10-3; D gene ambiguous. The CDR3 covers 14 residues. CDR1 is ENHRY, CDR2 SYGVKD, per germline. Here the CDR3 DNA reads TGTGCCATCAGGGAGTCCCTCGGGAATGAAAAACTGTTTTTT. Translation gives CAIRESLGNEKLFF.

The J gene is TRBJ2-2, the V gene TRBV4-1; D perhaps matches TRBD2 (6 bases). This CDR3 comprises 14 residues. Germline V gene sequence: CDR1 MGHRA, CDR2 YSYEKL. Trimming took off 1 base at V and 6 bases at J, with 9 bases between the two ends. This CDR3 reads CASSQVSGAGELFF. CDR3 coding DNA: TGCGCCAGCAGCCAAGTATCGGGGGCCGGGGAGCTGTTTTTT.

This rearrangement joins TRBV7-2 to TRBJ1-1, with D possibly TRBD1 on 6 matching bases. V lost 4 bases to trimming and J lost 4 bases, with 13 bases between them. The V gene's germline CDR1 is SGHTA and CDR2 FQGNSA. The CDR3 is 14 amino acids. In nucleotides, the CDR3 is TGTGCCAGCAGCTACAGACAGGAAGGCACTGAAGCTTTCTTT. Protein: CASSYRQEGTEAFF.

The chain carries TRBV10-3 and TRBJ2-2, with 12 bases matching TRBD2. The germline V gene encodes CDR1 ENHRY and CDR2 SYGVKD. V lost 5 bases and J lost 3; bases outside the gene matches: 4. CDR3 length equals 16 residues. This CDR3 is CAISLRTSGDTGELFF. CDR3 nucleotide sequence: TGTGCCATCAGTCTTAGGACTAGCGGGGACACCGGGGAGCTGTTTTTT.

The chain employs TRBV7-9 and TRBJ2-5; D is unresolved. Deletions cut 4 bases from V and 2 bases from J, with 8 bases between. The CDR3 totals 13 residues. Germline-derived CDR1 and CDR2 are SEHNR and FQNEAQ (reference sequence). In DNA, the CDR3 is TGTGCCAGCAGCTCCGGATCACAAGAGACCCAGTACTTC. Residues: CASSSGSQETQYF.

J is TRBJ2-7 and V is TRBV5-1; D could derive from TRBD1 or TRBD2 (5 bases each). Germline CDR1 is SGHRS and CDR2 is YFSETQ. Trimming removed 2 bases at V and 6 bases at J, with 15 bases between. The CDR3 runs 14 residues. Written as DNA, the CDR3 is TGCGCCAGCAGCTTAACGGGGCGGCAGGGCGAGCAGTACTTC. Its translation is CASSLTGRQGEQYF.

The rearrangement links TRBV5-4 to TRBJ1-6, with TRBD1 identical over 9 bases. The CDR3 length is 15 residues. With V trimmed by 3 bases and J by 6 bases, 4 bases remained unmatched. In germline, CDR1 is SGHNT, CDR2 YYREEE (reference sequence). CDR3 sequence (DNA): TGTGCCAGCAGCTCACAGGGGGCCGGTAATTCACCCCTCCACTTT. This sequence encodes CASSSQGAGNSPLHF.

The rearrangement joins TRBV11-2 to TRBJ2-7, with TRBD2 matching 14 bases. This CDR3 comprises 17 residues. With 5 bases clipped from V and 0 bases from J, the junction kept 6 bases outside the gene matches. The germline V gene encodes CDR1 SGHAT and CDR2 FQNNGV. CDR3 bases: TGTGCCAGCAGCCGGACTAGCGGGGGGACAAGCTCCTACGAGCAGTACTTC. It codes for CASSRTSGGTSSYEQYF.

As DNA, the CDR3 is TGTGCCAGCAGCTTGGCCCGAGCGGGGGCGAACACCGGGGAGCTGTTTTTT. The encoded protein is CASSLARAGANTGELFF. The rearrangement links TRBV5-4 to TRBJ2-2, with 8 bases matching TRBD2. CDR1 and CDR2 (germline): SGHNT, YYREEE (reference sequence). J was trimmed by 0 bases and V by 0 bases; bases with no gene match: 4. This CDR3 has 17 amino acids.

This rearrangement joins TRBV19 to TRBJ1-5; 7 positions agree with TRBD1. The CDR3 extends over 15 amino acids. The V gene's germline CDR1 is LNHDA and CDR2 SQIVND (reference sequence). Trimming took 6 bases from V and 6 from J; bases not matched to a gene: 11. The CDR3 nucleotides read TGTGCCAGTAGGATAAGACAGGGAGGAGGTCAGCCCCAGCATTTT. Residues: CASRIRQGGGQPQHF.

The CDR3 sequence is CASSRDRVYGYTF. In DNA, the CDR3 is TGTGCCAGCAGCCGGGACAGGGTCTATGGCTACACCTTC. The chain recombines TRBV7-8 with TRBJ1-2; TRBD1 matches 9 bases. Germline V gene data show CDR1 as SGHVS and CDR2 as FQNEAQ. CDR3 size: 13 residues. V lost 5 bases and J lost 4; bases outside the gene matches: 2. The full variable domain, completed using reference TRBV7-8 and TRBJ1-2, is GAGVSQSPRYKVAKRGQDVALRCDPISGHVSLFWYQQALGQGPEFLTYFQNEAQLDKSGLPSDRFFAERPEGSVSTLKIQRTQQEDSAVYLCASSRDRVYGYTFGSGTRLTVV.

The V call is TRBV5-6, the J call TRBJ2-5; TRBD1 aligns across 8 bases. The CDR3 totals 13 residues. The germline gives CDR1 SGHDT, CDR2 YYEEEE. Unmatched junction bases numbered 3, after V lost 5 bases and J lost 3 bases. CDR3 amino acids: CASRQGAEETQYF. In DNA, the CDR3 is TGTGCCAGCAGGCAGGGGGCCGAAGAGACCCAGTACTTC.

V gene TRBV5-1 combines with J gene TRBJ1-5; D remains ambiguous. CDR1 is SGHRS and CDR2 is YFSETQ in the germline V gene. Trimming took off 4 bases at V and 7 bases at J, with 12 bases between the two ends. This CDR3 has 13 residues. CDR3 DNA: TGCGCCAGCAGCGAGACTTCAGAGCAGCCCCAGCATTTT. As protein: CASSETSEQPQHF.

This chain connects TRBV19 to TRBJ1-1, with TRBD1 identical over 8 bases. The ends lost 5 bases at V and 4 bases at J; junction bases unmatched: 12. The CDR3 runs 16 residues. The V gene's germline CDR1 is LNHDA and CDR2 SQIVND (reference sequence). This CDR3 is CASSSMAGGVGTEAFF. CDR3 in DNA: TGTGCCAGTAGTTCAATGGCAGGGGGCGTCGGCACTGAAGCTTTCTTT. Supplemented by reference TRBV19 and TRBJ1-1, the full variable domain reads DGGITQSPKYLFRKEGQNVTLSCEQNLNHDAMYWYRQDPGQGLRLIYYSQIVNDFQKGDIAEGYSVSREKKESFPLTVTSAQKNPTAFYLCASSSMAGGVGTEAFFGQGTRLTVV.

This chain links TRBV19 with TRBJ1-5, with no clear D. CDR3 length: 15 residues. V was shortened by 4 bases and J by 1 base, with 11 bases between the two germline ends. The V gene's germline CDR1 is LNHDA and CDR2 SQIVND (reference sequence). The CDR3 region has the DNA TGTGCCAGTAGTACTCAAGCCGGGAGCAATCAGCCCCAGCATTTT. Its protein product is CASSTQAGSNQPQHF.

V gene TRBV6-1 combines with J gene TRBJ1-2; 8 bases line up with TRBD1. The CDR3 is 18 amino acids. V dropped 4 bases and J dropped 4; count of bases not matched to a gene: 17. CDR1 and CDR2 (germline): MNHNS, SASEGT. The DNA of the CDR3 is TGTGCCAGCAGTGCACTTCCCCGGGGGACAGGTGCGCTCTATGGCTACACCTTC. Encoded protein: CASSALPRGTGALYGYTF.

V usage is TRBV7-8 and J usage is TRBJ2-5; D is undetermined. CDR1 and CDR2 (germline): SGHVS, FQNEAQ. Trimming removed 4 bases from V and 5 bases from J, with 17 bases in between. This CDR3 comprises 15 residues. CDR3 nucleotides: TGTGCCAGCAGCTACAGATACGATACGAGGGAGACCCAGTACTTC. Translated: CASSYRYDTRETQYF. Drawing the rest from reference TRBV7-8 and TRBJ2-5, the complete variable domain is GAGVSQSPRYKVAKRGQDVALRCDPISGHVSLFWYQQALGQGPEFLTYFQNEAQLDKSGLPSDRFFAERPEGSVSTLKIQRTQQEDSAVYLCASSYRYDTRETQYFGPGTRLLVL.

This clone was counted between two and nine times. The chain links TRBV7-9 to TRBJ2-3; the D gene is possibly TRBD2 (6 bases). CDR1 and CDR2 from the germline V gene are SEHNR and FQNEAQ (reference sequence). The CDR3 length is 16 residues. Trimming left V 6 bases short and J 1 base short, with 17 bases between. CDR3 sequence: CASRPSRLAGTDTQYF. In DNA form, the CDR3 reads TGTGCCAGCAGACCAAGCCGCTTAGCGGGCACAGATACGCAGTATTTT. Full variable domain (rest looked up from reference TRBV7-9 and TRBJ2-3): DTGVSQNPRHKITKRGQNVTFRCDPISEHNRLYWYRQTLGQGPEFLTYFQNEAQLEKSRLLSDRFSAERPKGSFSTLEIQRTEQGDSAMYLCASRPSRLAGTDTQYFGPGTRLTVL.

The chain employs TRBV6-1 and TRBJ2-1, with D possibly matching TRBD2 (5 bases). Germline assignment: CDR1 MNHNS and CDR2 SASEGT. V was pared by 2 bases and J by 11 bases, with 22 bases between. The CDR3 spans 16 residues. The CDR3 protein is CASSELEVGLGAKQFF. DNA of the CDR3: TGTGCCAGCAGTGAACTGGAGGTAGGGTTGGGAGCTAAGCAGTTCTTC.